Each of the 4 T cell receptor beta chains below was sequenced from the same sample in a study of OX40 agonist ivuxolimab in advanced cancers. Sequencing used immunoSEQ multiplex PCR; TCRdb keeps in-frame clones, though not all of them. The data hold 90,000 to 100,000 clones, with 80% to 90% observed a single time. Specimen: CD4+ or CD8+ T cells sorted from blood, collected in a trial of the OX40 agonist ivuxolimab. The receptors stem from an adult with an advanced solid tumor such as melanoma, head and neck, liver or kidney cancer.

CDR3 sequence reads: CASSFPYEGEQFF. CDR3 nucleotides: TGTGCCAGCAGCTTTCCGTACGAGGGTGAGCAGTTCTTC. This chain links TRBV7-9 with TRBJ2-1; possible D gene TRBD2, 5 bases. This CDR3 spans 13 amino acids. Per germline, CDR1 SEHNR and CDR2 FQNEAQ (reference sequence). V lost 3 bases to trimming and J lost 9 bases, with 12 bases between them.

V is TRBV27 and J is TRBJ2-1; 7 positions agree with TRBD2. Germline V gene data show CDR1 as MNHEY and CDR2 as SMNVEV (reference sequence). The V gene end was trimmed by 6 bases and the J gene end by 8 bases; junction bases not matched to a gene: 16. CDR3 length: 16 amino acids. As DNA, the CDR3 is TGTGCCAGCAGGGGTCCGCGGGACTACCGGTTTGATGAGCAGTTCTTC. Translation: CASRGPRDYRFDEQFF.

This chain connects TRBV4-1 to TRBJ2-7; 8 nucleotides line up with TRBD2. The CDR3 consists of 15 residues. Trimming took 1 base from V and 5 from J; bases not matched to a gene: 7. Germline CDR1 and CDR2: MGHRA and YSYEKL. The CDR3 is CASSQGWTSIHEQYF. The CDR3 DNA sequence: TGCGCCAGCAGCCAAGGGTGGACTAGCATCCACGAGCAGTACTTC.

This rearrangement joins TRBV5-4 to TRBJ2-1; 10 nucleotides agree with TRBD1. Germline CDR1 reads SGHNT; CDR2 reads YYREEE (reference sequence). Losses at the gene ends were 2 bases for V and 7 bases for J; bases not matched to a gene: 6. The CDR3 covers 15 residues. This chain's CDR3 is CASSFSRGQGNEQFF. CDR3 DNA: TGTGCCAGCAGCTTTTCTCGGGGACAGGGGAATGAGCAGTTCTTC. Full variable domain (missing parts from reference TRBV5-4 and TRBJ2-1): ETGVTQSPTHLIKTRGQQVTLRCSSQSGHNTVSWYQQALGQGPQFIFQYYREEENGRGNFPPRFSGLQFPNYSSELNVNALELDDSALYLCASSFSRGQGNEQFFGPGTRLTVL.